This T cell receptor beta chain was sequenced during a study of TIL therapy for anti-PD-1-resistant metastatic lung cancer. Study summary: Tumors had a median PD-L1 proportion score of about 6.6%. Tumors carried a median about 1.5 non-synonymous mutations per megabase.

By proportion, this clone is medium-sized. The germline CDR1 and CDR2 sequences are ENHRY and SYGVKD. V was shortened by 6 bases and J by 0 bases, with 6 bases between the two germline ends. The CDR3 totals 13 residues. Noted time point: pre-treatment sample, taken before nivolumab and TIL therapy. Sequencing used immunoSEQ v3. The table came from immunoSEQ multiplex PCR; TCRdb's copy has only in-frame clones and leaves some out. The sample yields 20,000 to 25,000 clones, roughly 79% seen once. The gene calls are TRBV10-3 and TRBJ1-3; possibly TRBD1 for D (6 bases). Sequenced material: blood, taken at baseline. This sequence was found in a person aged 30 to 80 with non-small cell lung cancer. In nucleotides, the CDR3 is TGTGCCATCAGGGACAGCTCTGGAAACACCATATATTTT. Amino acid sequence: CAIRDSSGNTIYF.